This TCR beta chain was documented in a study of cytomegalovirus exposure and HLA in healthy donors. The PCR made use of 60 Vbeta and 13 Jbeta primers. Only in-frame clones appear in the TCRdb table, and some are missing; sequencing was by immunoSEQ multiplex PCR. Found here are roughly 100,000 clones, approximately 16% of them singletons; the top ten hold 0.83%. Trimming removed 2 bases from V and 4 bases from J; junction bases left unmatched: 19. CDR1 is SGHDT, CDR2 YYEEEE, per germline. This CDR3 contains 19 residues. This clone was seen a few times. What it binds is not known. Regarding the study as a whole: An ancestry cluster, one associated with Asian ancestry, reportedly showed fewer N-insertions than the roughly 670-donor mean in a later analysis. Common viral pathogens were later found to be apparently linked to several of the most significant clusters.

The chain couples TRBV5-6 to TRBJ1-1; 8 bases are shared with TRBD1. This TCR was recovered from a female donor in good health and CMV-seronegative. Sample: PBMCs. The CDR3 bases are TGTGCCAGCAGCTTCCATGGGCTAGGACAGGGATTCTTTGGCACTGAAGCTTTCTTT. This translates into CASSFHGLGQGFFGTEAFF.